The T cell receptor (beta chain) described here comes from a study of blood T cell repertoires in COVID-19. Study summary: Collection of acute and convalescent COVID-19 samples took place in the United States, Italy and Spain. T cells, B-cell-depleted T cells, or PBMCs supplied cDNA or gDNA.

Original handling: The assay estimated nucleated cells by amplifying reference gene primers. Assay used: immunoSEQ multiplex PCR; TCRdb lists only in-frame clones, some missing. V and J calls and clone size come straight from that table; D and trimming were deduced from the DNA. The profile shows just under 150,000 clones, around 90% of them singletons. Per the germline V gene, CDR1 is SQVTM and CDR2 is ANQGSEA. Trimming took off 7 bases at V and 4 bases at J, with 10 bases between the two ends. The CDR3 has 11 amino acids. The chain recombines TRBV29-1 with TRBJ1-1; D not certain. This receptor was obtained from a human donor in a cohort sampled during active COVID-19. Sequencing was done on a sample of peripheral blood. CDR3: CSAGIFTEAFF. For the CDR3, the DNA is TGCAGCGCCGGGATCTTCACTGAAGCTTTCTTT.